The clone carrying this T cell receptor (beta chain) was detected only a few times. Its target is unknown. Built from TCR beta cDNA, the libraries had unique molecular identifiers in them. Each sample of roughly 0.95 to 10 million input T cells yielded about 500,000 cDNA molecules, so each molecule approximated one T cell. TCRdb called the PCR reads again in MiXCR, with one record for every CDR3 protein. The sample consists of about 770,000 distinct CDR3 sequences, 46% of them appearing once. Losses at the gene ends were 5 bases for V and 9 bases for J; bases not matched to a gene: 7. Germline V gene data show CDR1 as SGHTA and CDR2 as FQGNSA. The CDR3 totals 14 residues. The source of the sample is a study of post-analysis software for immune sequencing data. In the study overall: Several disease courses (relapsing-remitting, secondary progressive and progressive-relapsing) of multiple sclerosis were included. Points from the study as a whole: About five TRBV segments, including TRBV5-6, TRBV5-1 and TRBV20-1, were more frequent in patients than controls. Relative to controls, patients with multiple sclerosis showed significantly lower normalized Chao1 diversity.

The sequenced sample was blood. The clonotype comes from a girl aged 5-17 years with multiple sclerosis. V and J are TRBV7-2 and TRBJ2-1; 10 bases fit TRBD2. The CDR3 DNA sequence: TGTGCCAGCAGCCCTGGACTAGCGGACAGTGAGCAGTTCTTC. Encoded protein: CASSPGLADSEQFF. The full variable domain, in which reference TRBV7-2 and TRBJ2-1 provide the parts outside the CDR3, is GAGVSQSPSNKVTEKGKDVELRCDPISGHTALYWYRQSLGQGLEFLIYFQGNSAPDKSGLPSDRFSAERTGGSVSTLTIQRTQQEDSAVYLCASSPGLADSEQFFGPGTRLTVL.